What follows are 20 T cell receptor beta chains derived from one specimen sequenced in a study of blood T cells in healthy people across ages. The use of a sample-barcoded 5' primer and a J-beta primer mix characterized a second PCR of roughly 6 to 12 cycles. A single record per CDR3 protein comes from TCRdb applying MiXCR to the 5' RACE reads. Of roughly 1.7 million distinct CDR3 sequences listed, around 35% are singletons. The sample was blood. The receptors stem from a woman in her 30s in good health.

The V and J genes are TRBV6-7 and TRBJ1-4; 7 bases map to TRBD1. TRBV6-7 carries the ORF label, with uncertain function. Trimming at V came to 6 bases and at J to 3 bases, leaving 10 bases not matched to a gene. CDR3 length equals 16 residues. The CDR3 region has the DNA TGTGCCAGCAGGCTTCGACAGGGCCCGGCTAATGAAAAACTGTTTTTT. This sequence encodes CASRLRQGPANEKLFF.

This clonotype was seen a few times. The V call is TRBV5-1, the J call TRBJ2-1, with 7 bases that match TRBD1. With 4 bases clipped from V and 2 bases from J, the junction kept 9 bases outside the gene matches. Germline values: CDR1 SGHRS, CDR2 YFSETQ. The CDR3 is 16 amino acids. The CDR3 spells CASSPSRGQTYNEQFF. Here the CDR3 DNA reads TGCGCCAGCAGCCCTAGTCGGGGACAGACCTACAATGAGCAGTTCTTC.

The chain carries TRBV5-4 and TRBJ2-5; D call uncertain. Near its end, the DNA agrees better with TRBJ2-7, so the J call may be wrong. Germline assignment: CDR1 SGHNT and CDR2 YYREEE (reference sequence). The CDR3 has 15 residues. CDR3 coding DNA: TGTGCCAGCAGCTTGACCCGGACCGTAGCCCGCGAGCAGTACTTC. It translates to CASSLTRTVAREQYF.

This clonotype turned up a few times. This sequence joins TRBV5-1 and TRBJ2-3, with 9 bases that match TRBD2. The V and J ends lost 4 bases and 4 bases, in that order; junction bases with no gene match: 16. Germline values: CDR1 SGHRS, CDR2 YFSETQ. The CDR3 runs to 18 residues. The chain's CDR3 is CASSPTGGRALGADTQYF. CDR3 DNA sequence: TGCGCCAGCAGCCCCACTGGCGGGAGGGCCCTTGGAGCAGATACGCAGTATTTT. Using reference TRBV5-1 and TRBJ2-3 for the parts outside the CDR3, the full variable domain is KAGVTQTPRYLIKTRGQQVTLSCSPISGHRSVSWYQQTPGQGLQFLFEYFSETQRNKGNFPGRFSGRQFSNSRSEMNVSTLELGDSALYLCASSPTGGRALGADTQYFGPGTRLTVL.

V usage is TRBV5-1 and J usage is TRBJ2-3, with TRBD2 identical over 7 bases. V lost 0 bases, J lost 0 bases, and 4 bases stayed unmatched. This CDR3 contains 16 residues. Germline V lookup: CDR1 SGHRS, CDR2 YFSETQ. This chain's CDR3 is CASSLDQAGSTDTQYF. DNA for the CDR3: TGCGCCAGCAGCTTGGATCAAGCGGGGAGCACAGATACGCAGTATTTT. The complete variable domain, with remaining parts taken from reference TRBV5-1 and TRBJ2-3, reads KAGVTQTPRYLIKTRGQQVTLSCSPISGHRSVSWYQQTPGQGLQFLFEYFSETQRNKGNFPGRFSGRQFSNSRSEMNVSTLELGDSALYLCASSLDQAGSTDTQYFGPGTRLTVL.

V usage is TRBV6-5 and J usage is TRBJ2-7, with D possibly TRBD2 on 5 matching bases. In germline, CDR1 is MNHEY, CDR2 SVGAGI. There are 15 residues in the CDR3. The V end lost 2 bases, the J end lost 0 bases, and 11 bases lay between the germline ends. The CDR3 protein is CASSYTAAGSYEQYF. The CDR3 DNA reads as TGTGCCAGCAGTTACACGGCGGCGGGCTCCTACGAGCAGTACTTC.

A word on this clonotype: As the CDR3 is not closed by the conserved phenylalanine or tryptophan, this likely results from a read error. This rearrangement joins TRBV7-9 to TRBJ2-5; D might be TRBD2 (7 bases). The V and J ends lost 5 bases and 5 bases respectively, with 12 bases between them. CDR3 length: 13 residues. The germline CDR1 and CDR2 sequences are SEHNR and FQNEAQ (reference sequence). The CDR3 DNA sequence: TGTGCCAGCAGCCTCGGGGGGCCGGAGACCCAGTACGTC. Protein product: CASSLGGPETQYV.

This clonotype was observed a few times. V is TRBV5-6 and J is TRBJ1-2; TRBD1 might be the D (5 bases). Germline V gives CDR1 SGHDT, CDR2 YYEEEE. With 4 bases removed from V and 6 bases from J, the gap between germline ends came to 16 bases. This CDR3 has 14 amino acids. The CDR3 here is CASSPDMIVDGYTF. In nucleotides, the CDR3 is TGTGCCAGCAGCCCGGACATGATAGTGGATGGCTACACCTTC.

This chain connects TRBV11-2 to TRBJ1-1, with a tentative D call TRBD1 (6 bases). CDR3 length: 13 residues. The V end lost 1 base, the J end lost 6 bases, and 9 bases lay between the germline ends. CDR1 is SGHAT and CDR2 is FQNNGV in the germline V gene. CDR3: CASSLVRGAEAFF. CDR3 DNA: TGTGCCAGCAGCTTAGTCAGGGGCGCTGAAGCTTTCTTT.

The sample holds one count of this clonotype. A much bigger clone sits one base away, suggesting this may be a read error. This chain connects TRBV6-4 to TRBJ2-3; 8 bases line up with TRBD2. The CDR3 is 16 residues long. The germline gives CDR1 MRHNA, CDR2 SNTAGT. The chain's CDR3 is CASSAGARGAGDAQYF. The CDR3 DNA reads as TGTGCCAGCAGTGCCGGCGCGCGGGGGGCGGGAGATGCGCAGTATTTT.

This clonotype showed up just a few times. The chain has TRBV9 and TRBJ2-7, with TRBD2 matching 7 bases. The CDR3 loop spans 14 amino acids. Germline V gives CDR1 SGDLS, CDR2 YYNGEE. The ends lost 3 bases at V and 6 bases at J; junction bases unmatched: 9. CDR3 sequence (DNA): TGTGCCAGCAGCGCTAACGGACTAGGATCCGAGCAGTACTTC. This sequence encodes CASSANGLGSEQYF.

The rearrangement links TRBV24-1 to TRBJ1-5; 8 nucleotides match TRBD1. The CDR3 is 14 amino acids. The J segment lost 7 bases and the V segment lost 5 bases, leaving 6 bases of the junction unmatched. Germline V gene lookup returns CDR1 KGHDR and CDR2 SFDVKD. The CDR3 DNA is TGTGCCACCAGTGGGACAGGGTCCTGGCAGCCCCAGCATTTT. It translates to CATSGTGSWQPQHF.

This clonotype has a count of ten or more. This chain joins TRBV10-3 and TRBJ2-3; perhaps TRBD2 as D (6 bases). The CDR3 totals 15 residues. CDR1 is ENHRY and CDR2 is SYGVKD in the germline V gene. V was clipped by 4 bases and J by 2 bases, with 13 bases between them. CDR3 loop: CAISAGGANTDTQYF. The CDR3 region has the DNA TGTGCCATCAGTGCAGGCGGGGCCAACACAGATACGCAGTATTTT.

This clonotype has more than one count but fewer than ten. CDR3 bases: TGTGCCAGCAGTTACAGGGGTAGCAATCAGCCCCAGCATTTT. Protein sequence: CASSYRGSNQPQHF. This sequence joins TRBV6-6 and TRBJ1-5, with a tentative D call TRBD1 (5 bases). Germline V gene lookup returns CDR1 MNHNY and CDR2 SVGAGI (reference sequence). V was cut by 2 bases and J by 0 bases, with 5 bases left in between. The CDR3 sequence is 14 residues long.

This rearrangement joins TRBV6-2 or TRBV6-3 to TRBJ2-5; 9 bases align to TRBD2. From germline, CDR1 is MNHEY and CDR2 SVGEGT. Trimming removed 2 bases from V and 1 base from J; junction bases left unmatched: 5. This CDR3 has 16 amino acids. CDR3: CASSYERGAPQETQYF. The CDR3 region has the DNA TGTGCCAGCAGTTACGAGCGGGGGGCCCCCCAAGAGACCCAGTACTTC.

The rearrangement uses TRBV27 and TRBJ2-3, with TRBD2 matching 13 bases. From germline, CDR1 is MNHEY and CDR2 SMNVEV (reference sequence). V gave up 6 bases and J gave up 6 bases; unmatched junction bases: 9. This CDR3 has 16 residues. CDR3 sequence reads: CASRAIGLAGDDTQYF. Written as DNA, the CDR3 is TGTGCCAGCAGGGCAATTGGACTAGCGGGAGATGATACGCAGTATTTT.

About this clonotype itself: Germline and junction disagree at one end, which may indicate a read error. The rearrangement links TRBV7-9 to TRBJ2-1; 8 nucleotides agree with TRBD2. CDR1 is SEHNR, CDR2 FQNEAQ, per germline (reference sequence). The CDR3 spans 15 residues. The CDR3: CASRGREGSDNGQFF. CDR3 nucleotides: TGTGCCAGCAGGGGTCGGGAGGGTAGCGACAATGGGCAGTTCTTC.

This clonotype turned up a few times. This chain joins TRBV7-2 and TRBJ2-5, with D possibly TRBD2 on 5 matching bases. Germline V CDR1 and CDR2: SGHTA, FQGNSA. V was shortened by 1 base and J by 5 bases, with 11 bases between the two germline ends. The CDR3 runs 14 residues. This CDR3 reads CASSLGGWRETQYF. The DNA of the CDR3 is TGTGCCAGCAGCTTAGGGGGTTGGAGGGAGACCCAGTACTTC. Full variable domain (rest looked up from reference TRBV7-2 and TRBJ2-5): GAGVSQSPSNKVTEKGKDVELRCDPISGHTALYWYRQSLGQGLEFLIYFQGNSAPDKSGLPSDRFSAERTGGSVSTLTIQRTQQEDSAVYLCASSLGGWRETQYFGPGTRLLVL.

This clonotype has a handful of counts. This chain connects TRBV7-3 to TRBJ2-3, with D hard to call. The CDR3 spans 12 residues. The V end was cut by 5 bases, the J end by 9 bases, with 12 bases between. Germline CDR1 and CDR2: SGHTA and FQGTGA. The CDR3 DNA follows: TGTGCCAGCAGCCTGGGCGTCCAAACGCAGTATTTT. Translating it yields CASSLGVQTQYF.

This clonotype was seen repeatedly, ten times or more. The chain uses TRBV5-1 and TRBJ1-2; D uncertain. V lost 0 bases and J 2 bases, leaving 8 bases between the germline ends. Germline loops: CDR1 SGHRS, CDR2 YFSETQ. There are 14 residues in the CDR3. This chain's CDR3 is CASSLVVANYGYTF. DNA for the CDR3: TGCGCCAGCAGCTTGGTCGTGGCGAACTATGGCTACACCTTC.